Below, 18 T cell receptor beta chains from the same sample are listed, as sequenced in a study of cytomegalovirus exposure and HLA in healthy donors (dated by TCRdb to 2015 to 2018). The method was the immunoSEQ multiplex PCR assay. In its TCRdb copy, this immuneACCESS table keeps in-frame sequences only and misses some clones. Where compared with another copy, unresolved V genes explain less than half of these, and the others have no known cause. The sample records about 130,000 clones, 88% of which are singletons. Less than 1.5% of the sample rests with the top ten. The sequenced material came from PBMCs. Receptors were obtained from a man aged 25-45 years in good health and CMV-seronegative.

V usage is TRBV2 and J usage is TRBJ1-2; D ambiguous. This CDR3 comprises 12 residues. Germline-derived CDR1 and CDR2 are SNHLY and FYNNEI. The V and J ends lost 4 bases and 7 bases respectively, with 10 bases between them. CDR3: CASSGHGTGYTF. DNA of the CDR3: TGTGCCAGCAGTGGACACGGAACTGGCTACACCTTC.

The count of this clone is one. The chain combines TRBV6-4 with TRBJ1-1; 8 nucleotides align to TRBD1. CDR3 length: 14 amino acids. In germline, CDR1 is MRHNA, CDR2 SNTAGT. V was clipped by 4 bases and J by 1 base; unmatched bases: 2. The DNA for the CDR3 is TGTGCCAGCAGTGCCGGGACAGGGAACACTGAAGCTTTCTTT. Its translation is CASSAGTGNTEAFF.

The V call is TRBV9, the J call TRBJ1-3; possible D gene TRBD1, 6 bases. The CDR3 length is 15 residues. CDR1 SGDLS and CDR2 YYNGEE come from the germline V gene. The ends were cut back, 0 bases at V and 4 bases at J, with 11 bases in the middle. CDR3 protein: CASSVEGVRGNTIYF. As DNA, the CDR3 is TGTGCCAGCAGCGTAGAGGGGGTCCGGGGAAACACCATATATTTT.

The chain couples TRBV6-5 to TRBJ2-7; perhaps TRBD2 as D (6 bases). The CDR3 sequence is 14 residues long. Germline values: CDR1 MNHEY, CDR2 SVGAGI. V gave up 5 bases and J gave up 5 bases, with 16 bases separating them. The CDR3 DNA is TGTGCCAGCAGTAAAGGACGGGGGTGGGACGAGCAGTACTTC. Protein sequence: CASSKGRGWDEQYF.

The chain recombines TRBV2 with TRBJ2-7; possible D gene TRBD1, 5 bases. Germline CDR1 reads SNHLY; CDR2 reads FYNNEI. This CDR3 has 14 residues. The V end was cut by 5 bases, the J end by 5 bases, with 16 bases between. CDR3 nucleotide sequence: TGTGCCAGCAGTATTGACAGATCGGTTAACGAGCAGTACTTC. Translated: CASSIDRSVNEQYF.

The chain employs TRBV18 and TRBJ2-3; unclear D gene. Trimming shortened V by 6 bases and J by 6 bases, and 7 bases separated the two germline ends. CDR3 length: 11 residues. Germline CDR1 reads KGHSH; CDR2 reads LQKENI. This CDR3 reads CASSKADTQYF. CDR3 DNA sequence: TGTGCCAGCTCCAAAGCCGATACGCAGTATTTT.

The chain uses TRBV5-1 and TRBJ2-1, with D possibly being TRBD1 (7 bases). CDR1 is SGHRS and CDR2 is YFSETQ in the germline V gene. This CDR3 contains 16 residues. The V and J ends lost 2 bases and 5 bases respectively, with 17 bases between them. The CDR3 loop reads CASSFGGGGRNNEQFF. The CDR3 nucleotides are TGCGCCAGCAGCTTTGGAGGAGGGGGCCGCAACAATGAGCAGTTCTTC.

This clone was seen once. The rearrangement uses TRBV6-5 and TRBJ2-7; D is possibly TRBD1 (6 bases). In germline, CDR1 is MNHEY, CDR2 SVGAGI. This CDR3 spans 15 amino acids. V was pared by 6 bases and J by 4 bases, with 19 bases between. The CDR3 DNA sequence: TGTGCCAGCAGCCCGACAGGTCCCAAAGTATACGAGCAGTACTTC. This encodes CASSPTGPKVYEQYF.

The chain links TRBV7-9 to TRBJ1-5; no firm D call. Germline V gene sequence: CDR1 SEHNR, CDR2 FQNEAQ (reference sequence). V was trimmed by 2 bases and J by 0 bases, leaving 14 bases between them. This CDR3 is built from 17 residues. This CDR3 reads CASSLFPPVTSNQPQHF. For the CDR3, the DNA is TGTGCCAGCAGCTTATTTCCGCCAGTTACTAGCAATCAGCCCCAGCATTTT.

V gene TRBV4-3 combines with J gene TRBJ1-2, with a tentative D call TRBD1 (6 bases). Trimming took 0 bases from V and 4 from J, leaving 15 bases between them. This CDR3 contains 16 residues. Germline lookup yields CDR1 LGHNA and CDR2 YSLEER. The CDR3 here is CASSQDLRGAGYGYTF. The CDR3 DNA reads as TGCGCCAGCAGCCAAGATTTACGGGGGGCGGGCTATGGCTACACCTTC.

The chain carries TRBV6-1 and TRBJ2-7; D may be TRBD1 (7 bases). Germline CDR1 and CDR2: MNHNS and SASEGT. Trimming cost V 4 bases and J 2 bases, with 12 bases left between them. The CDR3 totals 14 residues. The CDR3 nucleotides are TGTGCCAGCAGTGGGGGGGACAGCGCCTACGAGCAGTACTTC. Protein: CASSGGDSAYEQYF.

The gene calls are TRBV5-6 and TRBJ1-1; no clear D. The CDR3 contains 15 residues. The germline CDR1 and CDR2 sequences are SGHDT and YYEEEE. The V end was cut by 2 bases, the J end by 1 base, with 12 bases between. CDR3 in amino acids: CASSFETGKNTEAFF. The CDR3 bases are TGTGCCAGCAGCTTCGAAACGGGGAAGAACACTGAAGCTTTCTTT.

V is TRBV19 and J is TRBJ2-7; 13 positions agree with TRBD2. Germline CDR1 LNHDA, CDR2 SQIVND (reference sequence). The CDR3 has 18 residues. Trimming cost V 5 bases and J 1 base; bases outside gene matches: 11. The CDR3 reads CASSLYSGTSGKSYEQYF. The CDR3, as DNA: TGTGCCAGTAGTCTCTACTCCGGGACTAGCGGGAAGTCCTACGAGCAGTACTTC.

This clone was recorded a few times. V and J are TRBV7-9 and TRBJ1-2; D might be TRBD1 (6 bases). The length of the CDR3 is 14 residues. Trimming removed 7 bases at V and 0 bases at J, with 12 bases between. Per the germline V gene, CDR1 is SEHNR and CDR2 is FQNEAQ (reference sequence). CDR3 region: CASTVQGTNYGYTF. The CDR3 DNA sequence: TGTGCCAGCACCGTACAGGGTACTAACTATGGCTACACCTTC.

This clone was counted once. The V and J genes are TRBV11-2 and TRBJ2-7; unclear D gene. The V and J ends lost 0 bases and 3 bases respectively, with 12 bases between them. Germline V lookup: CDR1 SGHAT, CDR2 FQNNGV. The CDR3 totals 15 residues. CDR3 DNA: TGTGCCAGCAGCTTAGATCGATTCTATGACTACGAGCAGTACTTC. Translated, it gives CASSLDRFYDYEQYF.

The chain is built from TRBV7-6 and TRBJ2-7; weak D call: TRBD2 (5 bases). The CDR3 length is 13 residues. CDR1 SGHVS and CDR2 FNYEAQ come from the germline V gene. Trimming left V 4 bases short and J 2 bases short, with 9 bases between. This CDR3 is CASSSGGTYEQYF. In DNA form, the CDR3 reads TGTGCCAGCAGCTCCGGAGGAACCTACGAGCAGTACTTC.

The chain combines TRBV5-1 with TRBJ2-7, with D possibly being TRBD2 (7 bases). The CDR3 spans 14 residues. Trimming removed 2 bases from V and 3 bases from J, with 12 bases in between. Per germline, CDR1 SGHRS and CDR2 YFSETQ. CDR3 amino acids: CASSLGGGDYEQYF. The DNA for the CDR3 is TGCGCCAGCAGCTTAGGAGGGGGGGACTACGAGCAGTACTTC.

This chain uses TRBV9 with TRBJ2-1; TRBD2 agrees at 7 bases. Looked up from germline, CDR1 is SGDLS and CDR2 is YYNGEE. The CDR3 consists of 15 residues. J gave up 4 bases and V 5 bases, and 9 bases lay outside the gene matches. The CDR3 region is CASSKSLAAYNEQFF. In DNA, the CDR3 is TGTGCCAGCAGTAAGAGTCTAGCGGCATACAATGAGCAGTTCTTC.